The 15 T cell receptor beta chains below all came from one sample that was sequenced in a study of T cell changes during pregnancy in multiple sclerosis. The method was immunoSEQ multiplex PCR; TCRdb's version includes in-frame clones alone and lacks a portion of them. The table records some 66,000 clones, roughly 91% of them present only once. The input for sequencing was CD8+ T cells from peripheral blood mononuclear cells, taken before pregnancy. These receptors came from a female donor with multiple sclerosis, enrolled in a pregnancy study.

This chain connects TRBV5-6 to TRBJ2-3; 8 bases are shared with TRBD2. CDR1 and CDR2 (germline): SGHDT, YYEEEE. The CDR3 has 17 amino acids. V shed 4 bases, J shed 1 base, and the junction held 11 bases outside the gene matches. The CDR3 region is CASSPGGGGWGTDTQYF. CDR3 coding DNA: TGTGCCAGCAGCCCCGGGGGCGGGGGGTGGGGCACAGATACGCAGTATTTT.

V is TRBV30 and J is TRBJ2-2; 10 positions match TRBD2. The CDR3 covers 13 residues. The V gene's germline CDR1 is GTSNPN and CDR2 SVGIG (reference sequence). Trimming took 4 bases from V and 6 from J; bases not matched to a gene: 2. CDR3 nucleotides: TGTGCCTGGAACAGCGGGGGGGCCGGGGAGCTGTTTTTT. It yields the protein CAWNSGGAGELFF.

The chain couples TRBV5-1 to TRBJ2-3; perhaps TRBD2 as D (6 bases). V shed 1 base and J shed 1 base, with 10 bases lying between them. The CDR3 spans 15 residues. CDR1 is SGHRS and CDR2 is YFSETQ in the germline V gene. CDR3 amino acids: CASSLSVAGTDTQYF. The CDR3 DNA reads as TGCGCCAGCAGCTTGTCGGTAGCGGGCACAGATACGCAGTATTTT.

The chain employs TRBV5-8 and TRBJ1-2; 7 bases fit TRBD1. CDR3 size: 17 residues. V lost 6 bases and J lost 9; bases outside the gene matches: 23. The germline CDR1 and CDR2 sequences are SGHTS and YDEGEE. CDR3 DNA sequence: TGTGCCAGCAACCTCTCCCCCCGACAGGGAAGTATGACTCGCTACACCTTC. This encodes CASNLSPRQGSMTRYTF.

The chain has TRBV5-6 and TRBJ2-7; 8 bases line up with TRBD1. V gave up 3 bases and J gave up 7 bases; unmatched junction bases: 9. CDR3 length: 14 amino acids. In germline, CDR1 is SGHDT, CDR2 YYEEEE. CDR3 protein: CASSSTDRVSEQYF. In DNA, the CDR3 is TGTGCCAGCAGCTCCACGGACAGGGTGAGTGAGCAGTACTTC.

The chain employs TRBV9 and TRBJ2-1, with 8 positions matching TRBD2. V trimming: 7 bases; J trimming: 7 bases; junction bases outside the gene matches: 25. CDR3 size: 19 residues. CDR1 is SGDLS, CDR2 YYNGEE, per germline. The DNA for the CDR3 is TGTGCCAGCTCCAGGACGGGGGGGGTCGGGGCGGGCCTTGGGAATGAGCAGTTCTTC. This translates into CASSRTGGVGAGLGNEQFF.

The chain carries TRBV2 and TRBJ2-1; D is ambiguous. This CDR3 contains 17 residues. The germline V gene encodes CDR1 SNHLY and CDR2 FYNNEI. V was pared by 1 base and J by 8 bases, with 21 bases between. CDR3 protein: CASSEGLADETFDEQFF. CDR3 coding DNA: TGTGCCAGCAGTGAAGGGTTGGCAGATGAGACTTTTGATGAGCAGTTCTTC.

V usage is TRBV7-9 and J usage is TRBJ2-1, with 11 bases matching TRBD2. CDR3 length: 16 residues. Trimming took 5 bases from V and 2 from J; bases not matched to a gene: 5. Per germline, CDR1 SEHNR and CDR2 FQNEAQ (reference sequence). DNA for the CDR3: TGTGCCAGCAGCGCCCAACTAGCGGGGGCCTACAATGAGCAGTTCTTC. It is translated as CASSAQLAGAYNEQFF.

In DNA, the CDR3 is TGTGCCAGTAGTATGGCGGGACAGGGAGGCTACGAGCAGTACTTC. Translating gives CASSMAGQGGYEQYF. V is TRBV19 and J is TRBJ2-7; 9 bases match TRBD1. Germline-derived CDR1 and CDR2 are LNHDA and SQIVND (reference sequence). V was pared by 3 bases and J by 3 bases, with 6 bases of the junction left unmatched. This CDR3 region has 15 residues.

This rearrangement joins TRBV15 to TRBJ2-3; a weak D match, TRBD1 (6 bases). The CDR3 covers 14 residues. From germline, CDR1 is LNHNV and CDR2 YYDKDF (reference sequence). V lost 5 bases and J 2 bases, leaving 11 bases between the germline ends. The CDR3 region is CATSLTGSTDTQYF. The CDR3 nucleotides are TGTGCCACCAGCCTAACAGGGTCCACAGATACGCAGTATTTT.

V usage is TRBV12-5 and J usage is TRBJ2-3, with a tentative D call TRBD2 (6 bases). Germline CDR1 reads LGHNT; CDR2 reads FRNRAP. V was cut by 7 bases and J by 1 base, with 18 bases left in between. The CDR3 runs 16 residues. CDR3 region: CASVISRWGGTDTQYF. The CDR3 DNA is TGTGCTAGTGTCATTAGCCGGTGGGGGGGCACAGATACGCAGTATTTT.

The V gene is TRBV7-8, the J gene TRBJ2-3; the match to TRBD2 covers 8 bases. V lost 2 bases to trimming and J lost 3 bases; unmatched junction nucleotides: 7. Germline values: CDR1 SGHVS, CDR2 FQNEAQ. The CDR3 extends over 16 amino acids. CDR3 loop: CASSLRSGGGTDTQYF. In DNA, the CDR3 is TGTGCCAGCAGCTTACGCAGCGGGGGTGGTACAGATACGCAGTATTTT. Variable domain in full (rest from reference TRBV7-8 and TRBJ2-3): GAGVSQSPRYKVAKRGQDVALRCDPISGHVSLFWYQQALGQGPEFLTYFQNEAQLDKSGLPSDRFFAERPEGSVSTLKIQRTQQEDSAVYLCASSLRSGGGTDTQYFGPGTRLTVL.

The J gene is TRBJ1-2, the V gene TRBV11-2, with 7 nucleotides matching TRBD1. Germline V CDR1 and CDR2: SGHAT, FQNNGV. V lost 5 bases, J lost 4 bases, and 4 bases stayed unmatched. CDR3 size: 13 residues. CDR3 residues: CASSGQVGYGYTF. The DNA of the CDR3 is TGTGCCAGCAGCGGACAGGTGGGCTATGGCTACACCTTC.

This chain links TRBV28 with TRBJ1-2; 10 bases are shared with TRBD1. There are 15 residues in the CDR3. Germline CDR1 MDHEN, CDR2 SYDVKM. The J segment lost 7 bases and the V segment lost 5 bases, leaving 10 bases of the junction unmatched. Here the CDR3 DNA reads TGTGCCAGCAGTCCCCGGGACAGGGGATTAGGTGGCTACACCTTC. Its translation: CASSPRDRGLGGYTF.

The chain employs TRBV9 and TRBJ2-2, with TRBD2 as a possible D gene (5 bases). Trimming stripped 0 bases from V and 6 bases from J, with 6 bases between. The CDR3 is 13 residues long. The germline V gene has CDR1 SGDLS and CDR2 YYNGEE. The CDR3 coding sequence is TGTGCCAGCAGCGTAGGAGGGCCCGGGGAGCTGTTTTTT. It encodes CASSVGGPGELFF. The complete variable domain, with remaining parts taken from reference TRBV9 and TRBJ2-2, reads DSGVTQTPKHLITATGQRVTLRCSPRSGDLSVYWYQQSLDQGLQFLIQYYNGEERAKGNILERFSAQQFPDLHSELNLSSLELGDSALYFCASSVGGPGELFFGEGSRLTVL.